This T cell receptor (beta chain) is drawn from a study of blood T cells in healthy people across ages. V lost 4 bases and J 7 bases, leaving 35 bases between the germline ends. Looked up from germline, CDR1 is LGHNA and CDR2 is YNFKEQ. The CDR3 extends over 20 amino acids. A J-beta primer mix and a sample-barcoded 5' primer were used in a second PCR of roughly 7 to 12 cycles. There were at least 3 million CDR3-containing paired-end reads obtained from each sample. TCRdb re-called the 5' RACE reads with MiXCR, one entry per CDR3 protein. The sample has 1.5 million to 2 million distinct CDR3 sequences, about 50% seen once. Donors were healthy Caucasian individuals from Russia aged roughly 6 to 95. Isolating PBMCs gave at least 6 million of these cells per sample.

The rearrangement joins TRBV4-2 to TRBJ2-7; D gene uncertain. This sequence originates from a woman aged 40-49 years in good health. Material: blood. CDR3 protein: CASSLVPRAEEPISYNEQYF. DNA of the CDR3: TGTGCCAGCAGCCTCGTACCCAGAGCCGAGGAGCCCATCTCCTACAATGAGCAGTACTTC.